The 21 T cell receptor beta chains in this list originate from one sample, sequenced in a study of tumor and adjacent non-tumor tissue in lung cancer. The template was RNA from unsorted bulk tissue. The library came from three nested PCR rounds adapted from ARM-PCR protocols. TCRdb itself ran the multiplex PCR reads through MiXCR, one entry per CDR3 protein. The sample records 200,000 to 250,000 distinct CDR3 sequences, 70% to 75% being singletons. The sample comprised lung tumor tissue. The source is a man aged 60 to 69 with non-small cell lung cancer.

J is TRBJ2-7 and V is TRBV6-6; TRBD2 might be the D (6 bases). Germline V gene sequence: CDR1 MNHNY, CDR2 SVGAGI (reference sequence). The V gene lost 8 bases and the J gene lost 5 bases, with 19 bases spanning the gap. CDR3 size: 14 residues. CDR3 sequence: CASGTPRGTDEQYF. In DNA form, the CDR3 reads TGTGCCAGCGGTACTCCTCGCGGGACCGACGAGCAGTACTTC.

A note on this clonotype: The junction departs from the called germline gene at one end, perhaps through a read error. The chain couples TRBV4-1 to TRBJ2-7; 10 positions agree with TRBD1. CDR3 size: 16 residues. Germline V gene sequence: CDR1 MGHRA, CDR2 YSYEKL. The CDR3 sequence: CASSPPSGQGKYEQHF. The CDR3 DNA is TGCGCCAGCAGCCCCCCCTCGGGACAGGGGAAATACGAGCAGCACTTC.

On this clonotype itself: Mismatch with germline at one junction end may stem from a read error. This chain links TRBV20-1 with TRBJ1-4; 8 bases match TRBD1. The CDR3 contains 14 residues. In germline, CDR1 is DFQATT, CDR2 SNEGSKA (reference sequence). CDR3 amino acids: CSTKDDRGDDKLFF. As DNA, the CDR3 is TGCAGTACCAAGGACGACAGGGGTGATGATAAACTGTTTTTT.

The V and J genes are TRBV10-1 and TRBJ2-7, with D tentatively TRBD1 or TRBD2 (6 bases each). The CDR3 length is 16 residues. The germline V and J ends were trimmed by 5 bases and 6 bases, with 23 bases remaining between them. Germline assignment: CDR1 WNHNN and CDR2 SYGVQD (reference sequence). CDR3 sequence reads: CASSKGGYPVKSEQYF. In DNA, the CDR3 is TGCGCCAGCAGTAAGGGGGGCTACCCGGTTAAGTCCGAGCAGTACTTC.

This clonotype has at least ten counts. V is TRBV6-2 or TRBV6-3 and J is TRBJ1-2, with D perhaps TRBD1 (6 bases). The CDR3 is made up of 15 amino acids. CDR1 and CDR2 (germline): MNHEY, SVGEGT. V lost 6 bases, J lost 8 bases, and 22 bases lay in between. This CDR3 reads CASSRLWDNILGYTF. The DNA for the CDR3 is TGTGCCAGCAGCCGCCTATGGGACAACATTCTCGGCTACACCTTC.

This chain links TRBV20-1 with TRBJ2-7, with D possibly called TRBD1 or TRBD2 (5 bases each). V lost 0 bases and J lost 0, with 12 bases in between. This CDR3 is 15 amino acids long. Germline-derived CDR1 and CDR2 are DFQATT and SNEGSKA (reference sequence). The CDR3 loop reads CSARDARDLSYEQYF. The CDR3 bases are TGCAGTGCTAGAGATGCCCGGGACCTCTCCTACGAGCAGTACTTC.

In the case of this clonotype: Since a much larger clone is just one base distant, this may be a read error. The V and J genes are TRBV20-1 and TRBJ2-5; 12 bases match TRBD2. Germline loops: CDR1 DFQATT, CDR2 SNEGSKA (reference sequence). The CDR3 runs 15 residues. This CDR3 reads CIASRLAGGEETQYF. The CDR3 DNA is TGCATTGCTAGTAGGCTAGCGGGGGGGGAAGAGACCCAGTACTTC.

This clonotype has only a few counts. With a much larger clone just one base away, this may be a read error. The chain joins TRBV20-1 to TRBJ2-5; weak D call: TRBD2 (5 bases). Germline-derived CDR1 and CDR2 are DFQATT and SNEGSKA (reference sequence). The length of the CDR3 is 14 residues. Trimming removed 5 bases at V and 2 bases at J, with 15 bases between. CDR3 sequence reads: CSASSRRQQETQYF. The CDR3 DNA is TGCAGTGCTTCCAGCAGGAGGCAACAAGAGACCCAGTACTTC.

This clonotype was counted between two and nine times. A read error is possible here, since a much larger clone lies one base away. CDR3 nucleotide sequence: TGTGCCAGCAGCGCAAGCGGGAGGTCCTTCAATGAGCAGTTCTTC. It yields the protein CASSASGRSFNEQFF. The chain carries TRBV11-1 and TRBJ2-1, with 9 bases lining up with TRBD2. Germline V CDR1 and CDR2: SGHAT, FQDESV (reference sequence). This CDR3 has 15 residues. The full variable domain, in which reference TRBV11-1 and TRBJ2-1 provide the parts outside the CDR3, is EAEVAQSPRYKITEKSQAVAFWCDPISGHATLYWYRQILGQGPELLVQFQDESVVDDSQLPKDRFSAERLKGVDSTLKIQPAELGDSAMYLCASSASGRSFNEQFFGPGTRLTVL.

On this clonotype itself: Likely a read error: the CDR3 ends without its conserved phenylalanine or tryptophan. The CDR3 DNA reads TGTGCCAGCAGCCCGGGACAGGGGCGGAAAGATGCTTTCGTT. It yields the protein CASSPGQGRKDAFV. The chain carries TRBV11-2 and TRBJ1-1; 10 bases are a match to TRBD1. The length of the CDR3 is 14 residues. V trimming: 5 bases; J trimming: 11 bases; junction bases outside the gene matches: 11. CDR1 and CDR2 (germline): SGHAT, FQNNGV.

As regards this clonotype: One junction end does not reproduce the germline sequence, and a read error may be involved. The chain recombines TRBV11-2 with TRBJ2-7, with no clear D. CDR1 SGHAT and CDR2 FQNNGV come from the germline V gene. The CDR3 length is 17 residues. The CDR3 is CVSSYVTTPTFSYELYF. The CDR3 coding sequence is TGTGTCAGCAGCTACGTCACGACACCTACCTTTTCCTACGAGCTGTACTTC.

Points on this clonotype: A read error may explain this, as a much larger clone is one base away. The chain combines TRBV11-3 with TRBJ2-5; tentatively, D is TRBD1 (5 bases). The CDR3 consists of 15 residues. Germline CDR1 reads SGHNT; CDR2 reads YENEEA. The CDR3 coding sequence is TGTGCCAACAGCTTAGATGGGGCCAGAGAAGAGACCCAGTACTTC. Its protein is CANSLDGAREETQYF.

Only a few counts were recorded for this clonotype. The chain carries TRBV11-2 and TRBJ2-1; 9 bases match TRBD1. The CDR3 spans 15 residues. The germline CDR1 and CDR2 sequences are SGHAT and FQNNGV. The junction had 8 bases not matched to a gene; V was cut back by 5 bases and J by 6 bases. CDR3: CASSAARQGVNEQFF. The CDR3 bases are TGTGCCAGCAGCGCAGCGAGACAGGGGGTCAATGAGCAGTTCTTC.

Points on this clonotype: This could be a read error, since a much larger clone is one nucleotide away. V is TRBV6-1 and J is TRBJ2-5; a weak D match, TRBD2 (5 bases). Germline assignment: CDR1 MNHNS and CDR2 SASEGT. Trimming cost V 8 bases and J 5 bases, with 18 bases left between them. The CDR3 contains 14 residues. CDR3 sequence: CASGWEMGSETQYF. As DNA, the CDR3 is TGTGCCAGCGGATGGGAGATGGGGTCCGAGACCCAGTACTTC.

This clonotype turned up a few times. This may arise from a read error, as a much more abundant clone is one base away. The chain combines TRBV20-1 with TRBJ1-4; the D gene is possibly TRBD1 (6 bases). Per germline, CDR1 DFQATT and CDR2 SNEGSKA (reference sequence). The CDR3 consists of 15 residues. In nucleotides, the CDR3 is TGCAGTGCTAACACTCGGGGGGCGGCTAATGAAAGACTGTTTTTT. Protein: CSANTRGAANERLFF.

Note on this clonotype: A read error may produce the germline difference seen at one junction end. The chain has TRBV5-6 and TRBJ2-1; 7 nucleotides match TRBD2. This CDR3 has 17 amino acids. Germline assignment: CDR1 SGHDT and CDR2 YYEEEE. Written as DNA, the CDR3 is TGTGCCAGCAACTTGGGAGTCTCGGGGGGCTCCTACAATGAGCAGTTCTTC. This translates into CASNLGVSGGSYNEQFF.

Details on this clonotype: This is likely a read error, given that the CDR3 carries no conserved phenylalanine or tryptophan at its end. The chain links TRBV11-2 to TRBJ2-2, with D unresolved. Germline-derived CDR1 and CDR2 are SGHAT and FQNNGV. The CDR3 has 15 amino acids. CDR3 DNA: TGTAGCAGCAGCTTAGATCGGTGGAGCACCGGGGAGCTGTTTTTA. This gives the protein CSSSLDRWSTGELFL.

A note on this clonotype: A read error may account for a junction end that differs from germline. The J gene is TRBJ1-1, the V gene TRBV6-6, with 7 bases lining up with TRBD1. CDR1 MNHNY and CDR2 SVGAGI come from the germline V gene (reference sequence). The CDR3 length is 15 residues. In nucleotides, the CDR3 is TGTGTCAGCAGTCCCGGGACAGCGTGGAACAGTGAAGCTTTCTTT. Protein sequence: CVSSPGTAWNSEAFF.

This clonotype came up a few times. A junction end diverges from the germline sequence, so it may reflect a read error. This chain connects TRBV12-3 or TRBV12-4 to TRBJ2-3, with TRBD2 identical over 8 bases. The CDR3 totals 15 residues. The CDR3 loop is CANSWGSGGVTGPYF. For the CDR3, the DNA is TGTGCCAACAGTTGGGGGAGCGGGGGAGTCACGGGGCCGTATTTT.

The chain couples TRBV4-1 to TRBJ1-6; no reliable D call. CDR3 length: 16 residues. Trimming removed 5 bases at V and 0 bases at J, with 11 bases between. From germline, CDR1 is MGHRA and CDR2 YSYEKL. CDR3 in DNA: TGCGCCAGCAGCTGTGGTTCGAGCTCCTATAATTCACCCCTCCACTTT. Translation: CASSCGSSSYNSPLHF.

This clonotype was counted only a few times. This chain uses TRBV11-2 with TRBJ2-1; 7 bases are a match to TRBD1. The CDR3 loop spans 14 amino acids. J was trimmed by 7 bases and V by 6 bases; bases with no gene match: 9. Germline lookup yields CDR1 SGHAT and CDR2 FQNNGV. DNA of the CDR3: TGTGCCAGCAGGTTCGCCGGGACAGAAAATGAGCAGTTCTTC. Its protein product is CASRFAGTENEQFF. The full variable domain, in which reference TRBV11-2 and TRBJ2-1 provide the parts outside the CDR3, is EAGVAQSPRYKIIEKRQSVAFWCNPISGHATLYWYQQILGQGPKLLIQFQNNGVVDDSQLPKDRFSAERLKGVDSTLKIQPAKLEDSAVYLCASRFAGTENEQFFGPGTRLTVL.